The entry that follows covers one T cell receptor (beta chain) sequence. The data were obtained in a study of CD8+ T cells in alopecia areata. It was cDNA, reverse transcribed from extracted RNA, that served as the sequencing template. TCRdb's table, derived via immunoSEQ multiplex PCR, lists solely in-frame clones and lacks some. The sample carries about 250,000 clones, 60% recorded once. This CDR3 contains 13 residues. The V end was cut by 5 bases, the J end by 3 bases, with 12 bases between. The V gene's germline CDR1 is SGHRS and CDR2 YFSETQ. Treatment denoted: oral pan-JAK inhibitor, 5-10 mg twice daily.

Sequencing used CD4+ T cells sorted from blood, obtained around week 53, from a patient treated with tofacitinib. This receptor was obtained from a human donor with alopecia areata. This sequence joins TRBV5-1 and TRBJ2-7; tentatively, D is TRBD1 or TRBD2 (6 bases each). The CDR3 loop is CASRRGQGYEQYF. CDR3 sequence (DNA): TGCGCCAGCAGACGGGGGCAGGGCTACGAGCAGTACTTC.